The clone carrying this T cell receptor (beta chain) has a count of ten or more. Antigen specificity is unknown. The germline V gene has CDR1 GTSNPN and CDR2 SVGIG (reference sequence). V lost 1 base, J lost 6 bases, and 4 bases stayed unmatched. The CDR3 covers 14 residues. The time point here: week 11, during vaccination. All doses held 300 ug of mutant IDH1 20-mer peptide, with topical imiquimod. Profiling relied on immunoSEQ multiplex PCR, and the TCRdb table lists in-frame clones only, not all of them. The repertoire has some 130,000 clones, roughly 75% of them found once; the top ten carry 5.5%. This entry belongs to a study of a mutant IDH1 vaccine in newly diagnosed glioma. The overall study: Treated individuals were 62.5% male and 37.5% female, averaging approximately 40 years of age.

Study results and caveats: It was approximately 93% of patients that developed vaccine-induced immune responses.

This TCR derives from a middle-aged man with glioma. This chain uses TRBV30 with TRBJ1-4; the match to TRBD1 covers 8 bases. This specimen consisted of PBMCs, obtained from a glioma patient whose treatment included an IDH1 peptide vaccine. Here the CDR3 DNA reads TGTGCCTGGAGTGCCTCGGACAGGGATGAAAAACTGTTTTTT. Translated, it gives CAWSASDRDEKLFF.